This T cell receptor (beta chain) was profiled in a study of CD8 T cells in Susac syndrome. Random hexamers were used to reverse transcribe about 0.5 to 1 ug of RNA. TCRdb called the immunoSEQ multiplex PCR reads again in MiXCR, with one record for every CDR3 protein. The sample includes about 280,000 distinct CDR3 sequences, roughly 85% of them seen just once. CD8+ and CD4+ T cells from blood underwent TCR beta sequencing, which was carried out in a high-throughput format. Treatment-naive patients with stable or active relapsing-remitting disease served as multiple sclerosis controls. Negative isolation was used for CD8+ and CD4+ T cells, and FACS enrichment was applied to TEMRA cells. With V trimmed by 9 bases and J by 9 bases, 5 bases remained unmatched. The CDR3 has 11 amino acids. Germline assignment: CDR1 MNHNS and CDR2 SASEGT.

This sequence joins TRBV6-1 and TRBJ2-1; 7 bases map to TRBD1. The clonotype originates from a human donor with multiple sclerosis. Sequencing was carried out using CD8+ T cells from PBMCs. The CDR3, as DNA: TGTGCCAGTACAGGGGAATTTGAGCAGTTCTTC. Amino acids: CASTGEFEQFF.